This T cell receptor beta chain came from a study of OX40 agonist ivuxolimab in advanced cancers. Study-level points and caveats: Clonal expansion among partial responders at 0.1-3.0 mg/kg ranked near the lowest. Several nonresponders also turned out to have low normalized T-cell clonal expansion. The mean number of expanded clones was higher in CD8+ T cells than in CD4+.

Peripheral blood came from all dose cohorts at three timepoints. Clones were read by immunoSEQ multiplex PCR, and TCRdb kept only the in-frame ones, dropping some. The sample comprises around 52,000 clones, approximately 86% of which are singletons, and 3.1% rests with the top ten. Remarks on this clone: Its antigen is not known.

The CDR3 is 16 amino acids. Germline V gene sequence: CDR1 MGHRA, CDR2 YSYEKL. The V segment lost 1 base and the J segment 7 bases; nucleotides outside the gene matches: 9. The TCR was taken from an adult with an advanced solid tumor such as melanoma, head and neck, liver or kidney cancer. Specimen: CD4+ or CD8+ T cells sorted from blood, collected in a trial of the OX40 agonist ivuxolimab. The V and J genes are TRBV4-1 and TRBJ2-4; 8 bases fit TRBD2. The CDR3 sequence is CASSQVMNERENIQYF. In nucleotides, the CDR3 is TGCGCCAGCAGCCAAGTCATGAACGAGCGGGAGAACATTCAGTACTTC.